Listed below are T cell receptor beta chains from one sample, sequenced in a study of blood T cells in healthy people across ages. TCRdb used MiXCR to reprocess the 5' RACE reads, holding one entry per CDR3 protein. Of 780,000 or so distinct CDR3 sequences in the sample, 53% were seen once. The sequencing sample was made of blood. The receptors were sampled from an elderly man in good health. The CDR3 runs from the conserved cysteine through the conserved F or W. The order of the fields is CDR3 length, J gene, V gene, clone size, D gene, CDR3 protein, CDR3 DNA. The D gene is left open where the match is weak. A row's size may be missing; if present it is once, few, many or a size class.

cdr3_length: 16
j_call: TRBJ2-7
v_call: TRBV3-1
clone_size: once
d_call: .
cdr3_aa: CASSLGPRGRTYEQYF
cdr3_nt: TGTGCCAGCAGCCTCGGGCCCCGGGGACGGACCTACGAGCAGTACTTC

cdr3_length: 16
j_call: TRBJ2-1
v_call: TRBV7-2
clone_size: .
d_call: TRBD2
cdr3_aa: CASSLALAGYYNEQFF
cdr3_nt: TGTGCCAGCAGCTTAGCTCTAGCGGGGTACTATAATGAGCAGTTCTTC

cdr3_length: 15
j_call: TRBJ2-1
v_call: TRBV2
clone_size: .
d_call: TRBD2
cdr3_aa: CASRSGGTSVNEQFF
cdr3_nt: TGTGCCAGCAGGAGTGGGGGGACTAGCGTCAATGAGCAGTTCTTC

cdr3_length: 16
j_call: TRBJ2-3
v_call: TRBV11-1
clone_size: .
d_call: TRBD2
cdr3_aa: CASSRTSGISTDTQYF
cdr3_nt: TGTGCCAGCAGCCGGACTAGCGGGATCAGCACAGATACGCAGTATTTT

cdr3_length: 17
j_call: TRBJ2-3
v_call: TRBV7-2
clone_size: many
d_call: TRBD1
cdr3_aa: CASSHSGTARKHRYAYF
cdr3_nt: TGTGCCAGCAGCCACTCCGGGACAGCTAGGAAACACAGATACGCGTATTTT

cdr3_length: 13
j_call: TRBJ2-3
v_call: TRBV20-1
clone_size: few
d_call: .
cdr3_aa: CSAQDASRDTQYF
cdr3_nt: TGCAGTGCCCAAGACGCCAGCCGGGATACGCAGTATTTT

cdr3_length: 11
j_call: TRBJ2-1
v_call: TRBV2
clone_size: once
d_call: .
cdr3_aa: CASSPTAKQFF
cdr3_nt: TGTGCCAGCAGTCCTACTGCCAAGCAGTTCTTC

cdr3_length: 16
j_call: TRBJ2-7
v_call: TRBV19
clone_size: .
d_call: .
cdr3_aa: CASSVVNLDSAYEQYF
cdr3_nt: TGTGCCAGTAGTGTAGTAAATCTAGACAGCGCCTACGAGCAGTACTTC

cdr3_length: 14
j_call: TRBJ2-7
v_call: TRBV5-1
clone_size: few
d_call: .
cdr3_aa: CASSRPSEGNEQYF
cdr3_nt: TGCGCCAGCAGCCGTCCCAGCGAAGGAAACGAGCAGTACTTC

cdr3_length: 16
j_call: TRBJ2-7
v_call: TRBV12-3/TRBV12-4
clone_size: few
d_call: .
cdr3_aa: CASSRLQGLGSYEQYF
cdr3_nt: TGTGCCAGCAGCAGATTACAGGGCTTAGGATCCTACGAGCAGTACTTC

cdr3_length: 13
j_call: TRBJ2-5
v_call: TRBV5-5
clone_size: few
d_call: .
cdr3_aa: CASSGRTGKTQYF
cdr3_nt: TGTGCCAGCAGCGGAAGAACTGGGAAGACCCAGTACTTC

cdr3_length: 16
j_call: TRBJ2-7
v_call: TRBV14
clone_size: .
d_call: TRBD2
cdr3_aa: CASSRGTSGGYYEQYF
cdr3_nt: TGTGCCAGCAGCCGAGGGACTAGCGGGGGGTACTACGAGCAGTACTTC

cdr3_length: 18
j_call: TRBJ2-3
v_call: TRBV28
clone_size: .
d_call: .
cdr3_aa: CASSFGLGTGAYHRDAYF
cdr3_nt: .

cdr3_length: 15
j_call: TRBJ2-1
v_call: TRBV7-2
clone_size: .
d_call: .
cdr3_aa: CASSLLTREKSEQFF
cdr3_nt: TGTGCCAGCAGCTTATTGACTCGGGAGAAGAGTGAGCAGTTCTTC

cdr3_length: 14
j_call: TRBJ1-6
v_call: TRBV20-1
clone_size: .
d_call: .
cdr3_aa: CSARVGAGNSPLHF
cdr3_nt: TGCAGTGCTAGAGTGGGAGCGGGTAATTCACCCCTCCACTTT

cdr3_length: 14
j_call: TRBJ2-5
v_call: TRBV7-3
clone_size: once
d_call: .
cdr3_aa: CASSFAGASETQYF
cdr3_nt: TGTGCCAGCAGCTTTGCAGGGGCGTCAGAGACCCAGTACTTC

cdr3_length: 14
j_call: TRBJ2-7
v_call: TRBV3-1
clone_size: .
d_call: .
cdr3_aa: CASSQERVRNEQYF
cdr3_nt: TGTGCCAGCAGCCAAGAGAGGGTACGCAATGAGCAGTACTTC

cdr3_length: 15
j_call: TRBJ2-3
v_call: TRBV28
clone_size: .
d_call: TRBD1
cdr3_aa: CASSLGTGRHRYAYF
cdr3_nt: TGTGCCAGCAGTTTAGGGACAGGGAGGCACAGATACGCGTATTTT

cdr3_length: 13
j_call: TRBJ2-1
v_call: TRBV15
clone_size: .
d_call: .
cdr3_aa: CATSSDLKVEQFF
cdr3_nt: TGTGCCACCAGCAGCGATTTGAAAGTCGAGCAGTTCTTC

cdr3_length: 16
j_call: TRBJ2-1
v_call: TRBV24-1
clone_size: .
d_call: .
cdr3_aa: CATSDGDYGSYNEQFF
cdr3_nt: TGTGCCACCAGTGATGGCGACTATGGGTCCTACAATGAGCAGTTCTTC

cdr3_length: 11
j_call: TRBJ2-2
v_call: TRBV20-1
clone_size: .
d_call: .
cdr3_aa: CSASGLGELFF
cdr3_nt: TGCAGTGCTAGCGGACTCGGGGAGCTGTTTTTT

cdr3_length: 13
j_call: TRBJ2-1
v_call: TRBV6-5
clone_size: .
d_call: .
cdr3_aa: CASSYSWGDEQFF
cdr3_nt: TGTGCCAGCAGTTACTCTTGGGGGGATGAGCAGTTCTTC

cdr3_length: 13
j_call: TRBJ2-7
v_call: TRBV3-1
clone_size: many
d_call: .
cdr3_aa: CASSQDDGREQYF
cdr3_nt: TGTGCCAGCAGCCAAGATGACGGACGCGAGCAGTACTTC

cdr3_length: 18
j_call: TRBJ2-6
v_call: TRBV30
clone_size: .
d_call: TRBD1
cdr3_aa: CAWSARDRGIPGANVLTF
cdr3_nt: TGTGCCTGGAGTGCACGGGACAGGGGAATCCCTGGGGCCAACGTCCTGACTTTC

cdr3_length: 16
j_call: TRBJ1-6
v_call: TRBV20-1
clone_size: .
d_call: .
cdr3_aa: CSARPQNDRFNSPLHF
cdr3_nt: TGCAGTGCTAGACCCCAGAACGACAGGTTTAATTCACCCCTCCACTTT

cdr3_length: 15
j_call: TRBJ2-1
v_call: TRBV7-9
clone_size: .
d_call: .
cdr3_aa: CASSLIEPLKDEQFF
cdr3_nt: TGTGCCAGCAGCTTAATCGAGCCCCTAAAGGATGAGCAGTTCTTC

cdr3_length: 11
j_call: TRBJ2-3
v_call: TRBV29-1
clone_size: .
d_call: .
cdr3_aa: CSFLMADTQYF
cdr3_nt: TGCAGCTTCCTGATGGCAGATACGCAGTATTTT

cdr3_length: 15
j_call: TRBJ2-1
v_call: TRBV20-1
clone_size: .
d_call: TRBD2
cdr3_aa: CSARDRTSRYSEQFF
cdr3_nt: TGCAGTGCTAGAGATCGGACTAGCCGGTACAGTGAGCAGTTCTTC

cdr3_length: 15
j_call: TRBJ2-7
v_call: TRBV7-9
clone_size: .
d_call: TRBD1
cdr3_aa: CASSKWGTGGFEQYF
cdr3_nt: TGTGCCAGCAGCAAGTGGGGCACAGGGGGCTTCGAGCAGTACTTC

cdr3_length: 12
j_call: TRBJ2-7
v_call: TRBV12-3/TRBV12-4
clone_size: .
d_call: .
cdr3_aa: CASRLRSYEQYF
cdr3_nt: TGTGCCAGCAGGTTAAGATCCTACGAGCAGTACTTC

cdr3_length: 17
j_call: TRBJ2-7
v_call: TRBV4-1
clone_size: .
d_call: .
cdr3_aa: CASAVRDPWVFEDEQYF
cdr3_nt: TGCGCCAGCGCCGTTAGAGACCCTTGGGTCTTTGAGGACGAGCAGTACTTC

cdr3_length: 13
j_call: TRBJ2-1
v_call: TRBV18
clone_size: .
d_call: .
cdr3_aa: CASSPPTHNEQFF
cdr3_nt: TGTGCCAGCTCACCACCGACTCACAATGAGCAGTTCTTC